A single sample is the source of the 22 T cell receptor beta chains below, sequenced in a study of Graves' ophthalmopathy and Graves' hyperthyroidism. The authors amplified TCR beta CDR3 regions, and they did so from RNA transcripts for repertoire sequencing. The library came from an HTBI-primed first-round RT-PCR and a second-round multiplex PCR. One entry per CDR3 protein, called by TCRdb with MiXCR from the multiplex PCR reads. Found here are approximately 700,000 distinct CDR3 sequences, around 40% of them singletons; the top ten hold 44%. Sample: peripheral blood. Receptor source: an adult man with Graves' ophthalmopathy.

The chain carries TRBV5-4 and TRBJ1-1; the D gene is possibly TRBD1 (6 bases). The CDR3 length is 15 residues. CDR1 and CDR2 (germline): SGHNT, YYREEE (reference sequence). With 1 base removed from V and 1 base from J, the gap between germline ends came to 11 bases. CDR3 coding DNA: TGTGCCAGCAGCTTGTTGGGGGGCCGGAACACTGAAGCTTTCTTT. This codes for CASSLLGGRNTEAFF.

Ten or more counts support this clonotype. The rearrangement links TRBV29-1 to TRBJ2-2; D gene ambiguous. Trimming took off 5 bases at V and 3 bases at J, with 10 bases between the two ends. This CDR3 has 13 amino acids. CDR1 is SQVTM, CDR2 ANQGSEA, per germline. The chain's CDR3 is CSVSPPYTGELFF. The CDR3 DNA reads TGCAGCGTTTCCCCACCCTACACCGGGGAGCTGTTTTTT.

On this clonotype itself: Since the CDR3 does not end with the conserved phenylalanine or tryptophan, this likely comes from a read error. The DNA is left out, because the CDR3 cannot be placed on it with certainty; the CDR3 is given as TCRdb lists it. The rearrangement uses TRBV25-1 and TRBJ1-3. With termini counted, the CDR3 has 11 amino acids. Germline V gene data show CDR1 as MGHDK and CDR2 as SYGVNS. This CDR3 is CASSPSGTPNT.

This clonotype has at least ten counts. The chain has TRBV2 and TRBJ1-5; D might be TRBD1 (6 bases). This CDR3 is built from 13 residues. Germline V gene lookup returns CDR1 SNHLY and CDR2 FYNNEI. V dropped 3 bases and J dropped 7 bases, with 10 bases sitting between them. CDR3: CASSDGTLQPQHF. The CDR3 bases are TGTGCCAGCAGTGACGGGACATTACAGCCCCAGCATTTT.

A word on this clonotype: This sequence may be a read error, since a much larger clone differs from it by one base. V is TRBV12-3 or TRBV12-4 and J is TRBJ1-1, with TRBD1 as a possible D gene (6 bases). V lost 7 bases and J 7 bases, leaving 13 bases between the germline ends. This CDR3 is built from 12 residues. CDR3: CASTPDRSEAFF. The CDR3 coding sequence is TGTGCCAGCACTCCCGACAGGAGTGAAGCTTTCTTT.

This clonotype was detected ten times or more. CDR3 coding DNA: TGTGCCAGCAGCGGGACAGAAGGGGAGACCCAGTACTTC. Protein sequence: CASSGTEGETQYF. The chain has TRBV9 and TRBJ2-5; maybe TRBD1 (6 bases). Deletions cut 3 bases from V and 5 bases from J, with 11 bases between. Germline CDR1 SGDLS, CDR2 YYNGEE. The CDR3 extends over 13 amino acids. Using reference TRBV9 and TRBJ2-5 for the parts outside the CDR3, the full variable domain is DSGVTQTPKHLITATGQRVTLRCSPRSGDLSVYWYQQSLDQGLQFLIQYYNGEERAKGNILERFSAQQFPDLHSELNLSSLELGDSALYFCASSGTEGETQYFGPGTRLLVL.

This clonotype has a handful of counts. The V gene is TRBV6-5, the J gene TRBJ1-6; D ambiguous. The CDR3 extends over 14 amino acids. V lost 2 bases to trimming and J lost 7 bases, with 9 bases between them. Germline loops: CDR1 MNHEY, CDR2 SVGAGI. DNA of the CDR3: TGTGCCAGCAGTTACGGGGTCTGGAATTCACCCCTCCACTTT. Its protein product is CASSYGVWNSPLHF.

CDR3 in DNA: TGCAGGCAAACAGGGACGGCTACTGAAGCTTTCTTT. Translating it yields CRQTGTATEAFF. The chain recombines TRBV29-1 with TRBJ1-1; D might be TRBD1 (6 bases). This CDR3 has 12 amino acids. Per germline, CDR1 SQVTM and CDR2 ANQGSEA.

This chain connects TRBV7-8 to TRBJ2-7; maybe TRBD1 (6 bases). The CDR3 sequence is 15 residues long. The germline CDR1 and CDR2 sequences are SGHVS and FQNEAQ. V dropped 4 bases and J dropped 0 bases, with 13 bases sitting between them. The CDR3 bases are TGTGCCAGCAGCTCGTACAGGGTCAACTCCTACGAGCAGTACTTC. This translates into CASSSYRVNSYEQYF.

This clonotype was seen only a few times. This chain connects TRBV24-1 to TRBJ2-7, with D possibly being TRBD2 (5 bases). The CDR3 consists of 14 residues. CDR1 is KGHDR and CDR2 is SFDVKD in the germline V gene. Trimming removed 12 bases from V and 6 bases from J, with 23 bases in between. The CDR3 DNA sequence: TGTGCCGCCTTAGGCTCGGGAACGACGGGCGAGCAGTACTTC. Its translation: CAALGSGTTGEQYF.

Notes on this clonotype: The conserved closing phenylalanine or tryptophan is absent in this CDR3, likely reflecting a read error. The DNA is left out, because the CDR3 cannot be placed on it with certainty; the CDR3 is given as TCRdb lists it. The J gene is TRBJ1-4, the V gene TRBV29-1; the table's TRBD1 call for D was not verified on the DNA. The CDR3 totals 9 residues, both ends included. Germline V gene lookup returns CDR1 SQVTM and CDR2 ANQGSEA. The CDR3 loop reads CSVGGHVSY.

This clonotype was seen just once. V usage is TRBV10-3 and J usage is TRBJ1-1, with 8 positions matching TRBD1. The CDR3 totals 15 residues. In germline, CDR1 is ENHRY, CDR2 SYGVKD. The trim removed 10 bases at V and 1 base at J, leaving 11 bases unmatched. DNA of the CDR3: TGTGCCAGCGGGCGTAAAGGGACAGGGAACACTGAAGCTTTCTTT. Translated: CASGRKGTGNTEAFF.

V usage is TRBV9 and J usage is TRBJ2-7; 7 nucleotides agree with TRBD1. This CDR3 contains 14 residues. From germline, CDR1 is SGDLS and CDR2 YYNGEE. J gave up 5 bases and V 3 bases, and 8 bases lay outside the gene matches. The CDR3: CASSGGQVGDEQYF. In DNA, the CDR3 is TGTGCCAGCAGCGGAGGACAGGTTGGTGACGAGCAGTACTTC.

A single count supports this clonotype. The chain couples TRBV11-2 to TRBJ2-7; the match to TRBD2 covers 7 bases. CDR3 length equals 17 residues. Trimming took 5 bases from V and 2 from J; bases not matched to a gene: 15. Germline-derived CDR1 and CDR2 are SGHAT and FQNNGV. CDR3 in amino acids: CASSPRRRGSGAYEQYF. The CDR3 bases are TGTGCCAGCAGCCCACGTCGGCGCGGGAGCGGGGCCTACGAGCAGTACTTC.

This clonotype was seen more than once but under ten times. The rearrangement links TRBV5-1 to TRBJ2-6; TRBD1 aligns across 12 bases. The CDR3 has 17 amino acids. CDR1 is SGHRS, CDR2 YFSETQ, per germline. The J segment lost 2 bases and the V segment lost 4 bases, leaving 4 bases of the junction unmatched. DNA for the CDR3: TGCGCCAGCAGCAGGGGACAGGGGGCCGCTGGGGCCAACGTCCTGACTTTC. Its translation is CASSRGQGAAGANVLTF.

This clonotype has ten or more counts. The chain couples TRBV19 to TRBJ1-5; D uncertain. Germline loops: CDR1 LNHDA, CDR2 SQIVND (reference sequence). Trimming removed 5 bases at V and 0 bases at J, with 8 bases between. The CDR3 has 14 residues. CDR3 sequence: CASSSAGSNQPQHF. CDR3 DNA: TGTGCCAGTAGTTCAGCCGGTAGCAATCAGCCCCAGCATTTT.

The genes are TRBV25-1 and TRBJ2-2, with D unclear. Germline lookup yields CDR1 MGHDK and CDR2 SYGVNS. This CDR3 region has 13 residues. The V and J ends lost 8 bases and 6 bases respectively, with 13 bases between them. The CDR3 sequence is CASVEEQPGELFF. CDR3 nucleotide sequence: TGTGCCAGCGTTGAAGAACAGCCCGGGGAGCTGTTTTTT.

Points on this clonotype: A read error may produce the germline difference seen at one junction end. The V and J genes are TRBV10-3 and TRBJ2-7, with 11 bases fitting TRBD2. There are 15 residues in the CDR3. Germline V CDR1 and CDR2: ENHRY, SYGVKD. CDR3 coding DNA: TGTGCCAGCAGTTACTTACTAGCGGGGGCCTACGAGCAGTACTTC. This sequence encodes CASSYLLAGAYEQYF.

In this sample, this clonotype turned up many times. The chain links TRBV19 to TRBJ2-7; D not certain. V lost 8 bases, J lost 3 bases, and 14 bases lay in between. The CDR3 sequence is 13 residues long. Germline V gives CDR1 LNHDA, CDR2 SQIVND (reference sequence). The DNA of the CDR3 is TGTGCCAGTTCCGCGCTGAACAACTACGAGCAGTACTTC. Translating it yields CASSALNNYEQYF.

This clonotype was counted only a few times. The chain links TRBV5-6 to TRBJ2-5; 10 bases match TRBD1. The germline CDR1 and CDR2 sequences are SGHDT and YYEEEE. Unmatched junction bases numbered 8, after V lost 4 bases and J lost 5 bases. The CDR3 is made up of 15 amino acids. This chain's CDR3 is CASSPLGQGGETQYF. The CDR3 DNA reads as TGTGCCAGCAGCCCCCTCGGACAGGGGGGGGAGACCCAGTACTTC.

This clonotype was observed at least ten times. The chain uses TRBV19 and TRBJ1-5; D is undetermined. Germline-derived CDR1 and CDR2 are LNHDA and SQIVND (reference sequence). CDR3 length: 14 amino acids. Deletions cut 3 bases from V and 1 base from J, with 7 bases between. CDR3 protein: CASSIGVSNQPQHF. CDR3 nucleotides: TGTGCCAGTAGTATTGGGGTAAGCAATCAGCCCCAGCATTTT.

This clonotype was seen many times. The chain joins TRBV7-9 to TRBJ2-6; D unresolved. This CDR3 has 17 residues. The V and J ends lost 1 base and 0 bases respectively, with 10 bases between them. Germline V gene data show CDR1 as SEHNR and CDR2 as FQNEAQ (reference sequence). CDR3 DNA sequence: TGTGCCAGCAGCTTAGGATCCGTAAGCTCTGGGGCCAACGTCCTGACTTTC. Translating gives CASSLGSVSSGANVLTF.